This T cell receptor beta chain was recorded in a study of T cell responses to AZD1222 COVID-19 vaccine. Germline values: CDR1 DFQATT, CDR2 SNEGSKA (reference sequence). There are 16 residues in the CDR3. Trimming stripped 3 bases from V and 6 bases from J, with 22 bases between. Using immunoSEQ multiplex PCR, the repertoire was profiled, and TCRdb retains in-frame clones only, with some absent. This repertoire shows around 76,000 clones, about 83% found once; its top ten account for over 8%. The rearrangement uses TRBV20-1 and TRBJ2-3, with D possibly being TRBD2 (5 bases). Sequenced here: peripheral blood, sampled on day 0 of AZD1222 vaccination. The TCR was taken from an adult in good health. In DNA form, the CDR3 reads TGCAGTGCTAGTGGACCTCTAGCCCCAGGTGGGGATACGCAGTATTTT. Amino acid sequence: CSASGPLAPGGDTQYF.